A selection of T cell receptor beta chains follows, all from one sample in a study of blood T cell repertoires in COVID-19. Produced via immunoSEQ multiplex PCR; TCRdb's table is partial and in-frame only. This table holds more than 120,000 clones, around 87% found once. The sequenced sample was peripheral blood. These receptors were obtained from a man in his fifties who had recovered from COVID-19. CDR3s leave out the opening cysteine and the closing phenylalanine or tryptophan. Each record gives: CDR3 protein, V gene, J gene.

cdr3_aa: ASSFGGRNTEAF
v_call: TRBV2
j_call: TRBJ1-1

cdr3_aa: ASSQGSAGDPPDTQY
v_call: TRBV5-1
j_call: TRBJ2-3

cdr3_aa: ASSRTGASNQPQH
v_call: TRBV6-2/TRBV6-3
j_call: TRBJ1-5

cdr3_aa: ASSYLSQTSGGGTDTQY
v_call: TRBV5-8
j_call: TRBJ2-3

cdr3_aa: ASSYSGTGGTEAF
v_call: TRBV6-5
j_call: TRBJ1-1

cdr3_aa: ASSGAGTGYSYNSPLH
v_call: TRBV5-6
j_call: TRBJ1-6

cdr3_aa: ASSDGLAGGLGDEQF
v_call: TRBV6-1
j_call: TRBJ2-1

cdr3_aa: ASSVLTGGWETQY
v_call: TRBV2
j_call: TRBJ2-5

cdr3_aa: AWRRGNPYEQY
v_call: TRBV30
j_call: TRBJ2-7

cdr3_aa: ASSVAVFGDRPYEQY
v_call: TRBV9
j_call: TRBJ2-7

cdr3_aa: ASSQDAAGVETQY
v_call: TRBV4-2
j_call: TRBJ2-5

cdr3_aa: ASSYRGLGEKLF
v_call: TRBV5-6
j_call: TRBJ1-4